One and the same sample provided the 21 T cell receptor beta chains below, sequenced in a study of T cells expressing NK-cell markers. TCRdb reprocessed the 5' RACE reads; each CDR3 protein has one entry and no DNA is given. The sample has 120,000 to 150,000 distinct CDR3 sequences. Sequenced sample: blood T cells: a sorted CD56 or NKG2C T cell subset, CD4+ or CD8+ T cells, or bulk PBMC T cells (not recorded which). These receptors came from a man between 18 and 35 years old in good health.

The J gene is TRBJ2-2, the V gene TRBV27; TCRdb returns TRBD1, unconfirmable since there is no DNA. CDR3 length: 16 residues. Germline CDR1 reads MNHEY; CDR2 reads SMNVEV (reference sequence). CDR3 amino acids: CASSLWGGQVTGELFF.

The V gene is TRBV10-2, the J gene TRBJ2-3; without DNA, the TCRdb call of TRBD1 cannot be checked. Germline CDR1 and CDR2: WSHSY and SAAADI. The CDR3 totals 14 residues. The CDR3 spells CASSVGQGGDTQYF.

The chain joins TRBV3-1 to TRBJ2-1; TCRdb reports TRBD2, a call that lacks DNA to check it against. The CDR3 runs to 15 residues. Per the germline V gene, CDR1 is LGHDT and CDR2 is YNNKEL (reference sequence). The CDR3 loop is CASSLGLAGGNEQFF.

The chain is built from TRBV19 and TRBJ2-5; TCRdb's D call of TRBD2 is untestable without DNA. Germline V lookup: CDR1 LNHDA, CDR2 SQIVND (reference sequence). This CDR3 contains 21 residues. CDR3 protein: CASSTLFGAPTSGREQETQYF.

The chain joins TRBV10-3 to TRBJ1-2; TCRdb's D call of TRBD1 is untestable without DNA. The CDR3 is 16 residues long. CDR1 and CDR2 (germline): ENHRY, SYGVKD. The CDR3 sequence is CAISEWAANPLYGYTF.

The V call is TRBV2, the J call TRBJ2-1; the TCRdb call, TRBD2, lacks DNA for checking. CDR1 is SNHLY, CDR2 FYNNEI, per germline. This CDR3 spans 16 amino acids. CDR3 region: CASQEGWTSVHNEQFF.

V and J are TRBV25-1 and TRBJ2-2. The CDR3 contains 14 residues. Germline CDR1 and CDR2: MGHDK and SYGVNS. CDR3 in amino acids: CASSEGSGTGELFF.

The chain recombines TRBV4-3 with TRBJ2-1; TCRdb's D gene call, TRBD2, goes unchecked for lack of DNA. Germline CDR1 LGHNA, CDR2 YSLEER. CDR3 size: 16 residues. CDR3 region: CASSQKTSGIYNEQFF.

V gene TRBV29-1 combines with J gene TRBJ2-1; the D call of TRBD2 rests on TCRdb alone, since no DNA is present to check it. CDR3 length: 16 amino acids. Germline CDR1 is SQVTM and CDR2 is ANQGSEA. The CDR3 sequence is CSVRGGWANSYNEQFF.

This chain links TRBV28 with TRBJ2-3; TCRdb lists TRBD1, though no DNA is available to test this call. Germline values: CDR1 MDHEN, CDR2 SYDVKM. The CDR3 runs to 13 residues. This chain's CDR3 is CASSSSGGDTQYF.

The chain couples TRBV7-9 to TRBJ2-1; without DNA, the TCRdb call of TRBD1 cannot be checked. Per germline, CDR1 SEHNR and CDR2 FQNEAQ (reference sequence). The CDR3 totals 15 residues. CDR3 sequence reads: CASSPRDLSYNEQFF.

The V and J genes are TRBV5-6 and TRBJ2-2; the TCRdb D gene call, TRBD1, has no DNA to confirm it. This CDR3 contains 13 residues. Germline-derived CDR1 and CDR2 are SGHDT and YYEEEE. Here the CDR3 reads CASSPGGSGELFF.

This sequence joins TRBV30 and TRBJ2-1; TCRdb's D call of TRBD1 is untestable without DNA. Germline lookup yields CDR1 GTSNPN and CDR2 SVGIG (reference sequence). This CDR3 is 13 amino acids long. The CDR3: CAWKGGGNNEQFF.

V and J are TRBV27 and TRBJ1-5; TCRdb lists TRBD1, though no DNA is available to test this call. This CDR3 contains 14 residues. From germline, CDR1 is MNHEY and CDR2 SMNVEV (reference sequence). CDR3 loop: CASRNTGGDQPQHF.

V is TRBV12-3 or TRBV12-4 and J is TRBJ2-1. This CDR3 region has 15 residues. CDR3 in amino acids: CASSFFRSLYNEQFF.

The chain has TRBV18 and TRBJ2-7. CDR3 length: 14 residues. Per germline, CDR1 KGHSH and CDR2 LQKENI. The CDR3 sequence is CASSPRDSPYEQYF.

V usage is TRBV12-3 or TRBV12-4 and J usage is TRBJ2-5. This CDR3 contains 14 residues. This CDR3 reads CASSLGGLEETQYF.

This rearrangement joins TRBV29-1 to TRBJ2-7; TCRdb outputs TRBD1, but without DNA this stays unchecked. Germline V CDR1 and CDR2: SQVTM, ANQGSEA. This CDR3 has 15 amino acids. CDR3 sequence reads: CSVGNPGRPTYEQYF.

The chain joins TRBV2 to TRBJ2-1; the D call from TCRdb, TRBD2, cannot be confirmed without DNA. CDR3 length equals 14 residues. CDR1 and CDR2 (germline): SNHLY, FYNNEI. The CDR3 is CATRTSGSLNEQFF.

The chain uses TRBV27 and TRBJ2-7; TCRdb selects TRBD2, and the lack of DNA leaves this call unchecked. In germline, CDR1 is MNHEY, CDR2 SMNVEV (reference sequence). There are 13 residues in the CDR3. The CDR3: CASSRADDYEQYF.

The rearrangement links TRBV14 to TRBJ2-7; TCRdb lists TRBD1, though no DNA is available to test this call. This CDR3 region has 14 residues. Germline V gives CDR1 SGHDN, CDR2 FVKESK. CDR3 amino acids: CASSPTTGVSEQYF.